A selection of T cell receptor beta chains follows, all from one sample in a study of blood T cells in healthy people across ages. TCRdb re-called the 5' RACE reads through MiXCR, storing one row per CDR3 protein. This table has some 1.5 million distinct CDR3 sequences, approximately 43% appearing once. The sequenced material came from blood. The receptors were gathered from a woman younger than 35 in good health. Each CDR3 is given with its conserved first and last residue. Fields, in order: D gene, J gene, V gene, CDR3 protein. A D gene is named only where the DNA matches it firmly.

TRBD2	TRBJ2-1	TRBV4-3	CASSQDPGTTYEQFF
NA	TRBJ2-5	TRBV7-2	CASSVVGYQETQYF
NA	TRBJ2-7	TRBV19	CASGQGFSYEQYF
NA	TRBJ2-1	TRBV7-9	CASSSRDSPYNEQFF
TRBD1	TRBJ2-5	TRBV12-3/TRBV12-4	CASSLGTGLFQETQYF
NA	TRBJ1-2	TRBV7-9	CASSLGITHGYTF
NA	TRBJ2-5	TRBV27	CASSLSGPPGQYF
NA	TRBJ1-2	TRBV9	CASSVNVAYGYTF
NA	TRBJ1-6	TRBV3-1	CASSLGTGSSYNSPLHF
TRBD1	TRBJ2-1	TRBV6-6	CASSYMDRGRDEQFF
NA	TRBJ2-2	TRBV6-2/TRBV6-3	CASTSNTGELFF
NA	TRBJ2-3	TRBV10-2	CATELSTDTQYF
NA	TRBJ2-2	TRBV5-4	CASSFPGPRTHGELFF
TRBD2	TRBJ2-3	TRBV12-3/TRBV12-4	CASSLALMASGGITDTQYF